The clone carrying this T cell receptor beta chain was observed a single time. Its matching antigen is unknown. Germline CDR1 reads DFQATT; CDR2 reads SNEGSKA (reference sequence). The CDR3 has 13 residues. The germline V and J ends were trimmed by 3 bases and 7 bases, with 12 bases remaining between them. This record comes from a study of T cell responses to AZD1222 COVID-19 vaccine. Study-wide results and limits: Across spike, vaccine-associated CD4 TCRs were found, dominant at 160-218 and 743-854. At study baseline, merely six AZD1222 recipients were seropositive.

Using immunoSEQ multiplex PCR, the repertoire was profiled, and TCRdb retains in-frame clones only, with some absent. The data contain fewer than 150,000 clones, approximately 90% of them singletons. Specimen: peripheral blood, collected 28 days after the second AZD1222 dose. The receptor comes from an adult who received the AZD1222 COVID-19 vaccine. The chain is built from TRBV20-1 and TRBJ1-4; D is possibly TRBD1 (5 bases). The DNA for the CDR3 is TGCAGTGCTAGTGTGGGGGTGGGTGAAAAACTGTTTTTT. Its translation: CSASVGVGEKLFF.